This section outlines one T cell receptor beta chain sequence together with its context. Its antigen is not identified. The data stem from a study of CD8 T cells in Susac syndrome. Findings of the study overall: Clonal expansion was absent from the CD4+ T cell repertoires in Susac syndrome.

The CDR3 loop spans 15 amino acids. Germline CDR1 SGHDN, CDR2 FVKESK. V was cut by 0 bases and J by 6 bases, with 12 bases left in between. An amount of RNA that ranged from roughly 0.5 to 1 ug was reverse transcribed with random hexamers. In TCRdb, the immunoSEQ multiplex PCR reads were re-called with MiXCR into one record per CDR3 protein. The sample has over 140,000 distinct CDR3 sequences, 95% seen once. The sample consisted of CD4+ T cells from PBMCs. The rearrangement joins TRBV14 to TRBJ2-1; tentative D call: TRBD2 (5 bases). The TCR comes from a human donor with Susac syndrome. The CDR3 loop is CASSQDLGVPNEQFF. Here the CDR3 DNA reads TGTGCCAGCAGCCAAGATCTCGGGGTTCCCAATGAGCAGTTCTTC.